These 7 T cell receptor beta chains were all obtained from the same sample, sequenced in a study of blood T cell repertoires in COVID-19. Method: immunoSEQ multiplex PCR; TCRdb's copy keeps in-frame clones and lacks some. The table records fewer than 45,000 clones, roughly 80% of them present only once. Sequencing was done on a sample of peripheral blood. These receptors were collected from a man aged 55 to 69 with active COVID-19.

The chain is built from TRBV2 and TRBJ1-2; a weak D match, TRBD1 (5 bases). Per germline, CDR1 SNHLY and CDR2 FYNNEI. This CDR3 has 17 amino acids. Trimming cost V 2 bases and J 6 bases, with 22 bases left between them. CDR3 sequence: CASSERWWKGRINGYTF. As DNA, the CDR3 is TGTGCCAGCAGTGAAAGGTGGTGGAAGGGGCGTATTAATGGCTACACCTTC.

Only a few counts were recorded for this clone. The J gene is TRBJ1-2, the V gene TRBV6-4; TRBD1 matches 8 bases. Germline-derived CDR1 and CDR2 are MRHNA and SNTAGT. J was trimmed by 3 bases and V by 4 bases; bases with no gene match: 7. CDR3 size: 15 residues. The CDR3 spells CASSASNRGDYGYTF. The CDR3, as DNA: TGTGCCAGCAGTGCATCAAACAGGGGGGACTATGGCTACACCTTC.

This clone is termed medium-sized. The chain couples TRBV29-1 to TRBJ2-7; TRBD2 is a possible D gene (6 bases). The germline V gene encodes CDR1 SQVTM and CDR2 ANQGSEA. The CDR3 spans 13 residues. The DNA for the CDR3 is TGCAGTGCCTTCGTGGGAGGAATCGGCGAGCAGTACTTC. The encoded protein is CSAFVGGIGEQYF.

The rearrangement uses TRBV2 and TRBJ2-3; 8 bases are a match to TRBD1. CDR3 length: 14 residues. Germline V CDR1 and CDR2: SNHLY, FYNNEI. Germline trimming cut 4 bases from V and 4 bases from J; bases unmatched to any gene: 4. The CDR3 spells CASSVTGAADTQYF. The CDR3 bases are TGTGCCAGCAGTGTGACAGGGGCGGCAGATACGCAGTATTTT.

This rearrangement joins TRBV6-5 to TRBJ1-2; D perhaps matches TRBD1 (6 bases). V was clipped by 2 bases and J by 9 bases, with 10 bases between them. This CDR3 region has 12 residues. The germline gives CDR1 MNHEY, CDR2 SVGAGI. The CDR3 is CASSYGGDSYTF. The DNA for the CDR3 is TGTGCCAGCAGTTACGGGGGGGACAGCTACACCTTC.

CDR3 DNA: TGCGCCAGCAGCCTCCCGGGGCGGACTAGGGGCGGGGGTGAGCAGTTCTTC. This codes for CASSLPGRTRGGGEQFF. The genes are TRBV4-1 and TRBJ2-1; TRBD2 agrees at 7 bases. Germline CDR1 reads MGHRA; CDR2 reads YSYEKL. Unmatched junction bases numbered 18, after V lost 4 bases and J lost 9 bases. This CDR3 is 17 amino acids long.

DNA for the CDR3: TGCGCCAGCAGCCAAGTAACAGCGGGGGCTCGGGAGACCCAGTACTTC. Residues: CASSQVTAGARETQYF. The rearrangement joins TRBV4-1 to TRBJ2-5, with TRBD2 matching 8 bases. The ends lost 1 base at V and 5 bases at J; junction bases unmatched: 9. The CDR3 has 16 residues. Per germline, CDR1 MGHRA and CDR2 YSYEKL.